This T cell receptor (beta chain) stems from a study of patients and donors after allogeneic stem cell transplantation. Unmatched junction bases numbered 8, after V lost 3 bases and J lost 3 bases. Germline assignment: CDR1 DFQATT and CDR2 SNEGSKA (reference sequence). CDR3 size: 17 residues. TCRdb fed the RT-PCR reads into MiXCR, producing one record per CDR3 protein. The sample has about a million distinct CDR3 sequences, more than 15% seen once. This chain uses TRBV20-1 with TRBJ2-2, with 12 bases identical to TRBD2. The sequenced sample consisted of blood, either unsorted or a sorted T cell fraction (not recorded which). The sequence derives from a human donor who was either an allogeneic HSCT recipient or a stem cell or donor lymphocyte infusion donor (not recorded which). It is not recorded whose cells these are; they may come from a transplant donor. In nucleotides, the CDR3 is TGCAGTGCTAGTCTGACTAGCGGGGGCCAATACACCGGGGAGCTGTTTTTT. Protein sequence: CSASLTSGGQYTGELFF.